This T cell receptor beta chain was sequenced in a study of T cell responses to AZD1222 COVID-19 vaccine (dated by TCRdb to the early 2020s). Notes on the research overall: AZD1222 recipients with second doses at about 4 weeks or about 12 weeks were pooled, because spike-specific TCR depth and breadth did not differ between schedules. A total of just over 230 trial participants underwent TCR sequencing, of whom some 210 received two doses of AZD1222 and 26 received two doses of the MenACWY control vaccine. Trial participants were enrolled into age subgroups of 18-55, 56-69 and 70-plus years, which contained about 150, 28 and 57 TCR-sequenced participants, respectively. The paper as a whole reports these results and caveats: No day 14 peak-response samples were available, so repertoires were characterized only after the peak T cell response. Epitopes outside the regions mutated in the B.1.351 and B.1.1.7 variants were reportedly recognized by nearly half of the unique spike-specific TCRs. Participants were mostly white British, with more females than males. The authors suggested clonal diversity may have been underestimated. Only a handful of AZD1222 recipients were SARS-CoV-2 seropositive at baseline, limiting conclusions about previously exposed vaccinees. In the small 56-69-year group, the increase in depth fell short of significance, most likely because of low power. A significant rise in spike-specific TCR breadth and depth was observed after two AZD1222 doses relative to day 0 and relative to MenACWY recipients. CD4 TCRs associated with the vaccine covered the entire spike protein, and the dominant responses were in regions 160-218 and 743-854.

Sample time point, as interpreted from the label and publication: baseline before first vaccination. Vaccinee samples came from UK trials COV001 and COV002, including a single-blind randomized controlled phase 2/3 trial of AZD1222 (ChAdOx1 nCoV-19) in healthy adults. For TCRbeta chain sequencing, PBMC samples from trial participants were taken at day 0 and at day 28 after the second dose. Note on this clone: Which antigen it targets is not known. No qualities accompany the bases; no much larger clone lies one base away.

The CDR3 regions of human TCRbeta chains were analyzed by immunosequencing. The paper's processing steps were these. TCRs in the repertoires were matched against a reference library of SARS-CoV-2-specific TCRs that had been generated with the MIRA antigen-specificity platform. Breadth meant the fraction of unique TCRs that were SARS-CoV-2-associated, whereas depth meant the fraction of total T cells that were SARS-CoV-2-associated. Using the MIRA data, each spike-specific TCR was assigned both to the spike region to which the TCR was reactive and to a CD4 or CD8 class. Log10-transformed breadth and depth values were compared by one-way ANOVA with Sidak's multiple comparisons tests. In its TCRdb copy, this immuneACCESS table keeps in-frame sequences only and misses some clones. Where compared with another copy, unresolved V genes explain less than half of these, and the others have no known cause. D and trimming come from the DNA, and the V and J calls and clone size come from that table. The sample has about 110,000 clones on record, roughly 87% of them singletons. In total, the top ten clones hold 0.95% to 1.5% of the sample.

This receptor was identified in an adult in good health. The specimen was peripheral blood, collected on day 0 of AZD1222 vaccination.

CDR3 reads: CASSLVFLGGELFF. Read as DNA, the sequence is TGTGCCAGCAGCTTAGTATTCCTAGGCGGGGAGCTGTTTTTT. The chain is made from TRBV7-8 and TRBJ2-2, with the D gene not confidently named. The germline V gene yields SGHVS for CDR1 and FQNEAQ for CDR2. The CDR3 covers 14 residues, taking in both the cysteine and the phenylalanine. Only CDR3 DNA is held: 42 bases, read in frame from base 1. At the junction V is shortened by 1 base and J by 7 bases, with 10 bases in between.